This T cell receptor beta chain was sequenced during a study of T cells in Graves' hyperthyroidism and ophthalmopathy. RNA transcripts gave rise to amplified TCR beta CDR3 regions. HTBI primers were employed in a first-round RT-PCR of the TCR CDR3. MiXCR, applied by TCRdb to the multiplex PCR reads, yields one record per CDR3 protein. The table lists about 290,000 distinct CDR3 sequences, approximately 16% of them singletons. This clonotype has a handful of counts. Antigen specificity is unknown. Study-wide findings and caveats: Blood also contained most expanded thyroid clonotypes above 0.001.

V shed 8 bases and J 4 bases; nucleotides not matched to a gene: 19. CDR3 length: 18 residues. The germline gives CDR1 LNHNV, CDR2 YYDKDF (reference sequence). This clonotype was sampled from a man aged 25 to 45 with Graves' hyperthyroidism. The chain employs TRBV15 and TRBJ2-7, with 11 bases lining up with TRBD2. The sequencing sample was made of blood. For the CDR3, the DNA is TGTGCCACCCCCCCGAGGAGGCTAGCGGGAGGAAAGAAATACGAGCAGTACTTC. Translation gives CATPPRRLAGGKKYEQYF.